The 3 T cell receptor beta chains reported below all come from one sample, sequenced in a study of OX40 agonist ivuxolimab in advanced cancers. TCRdb keeps only in-frame clones here, not all; method: immunoSEQ multiplex PCR. The sample contains tens of thousands of clones, over 70% of which appear only once. Sequencing used CD4+ or CD8+ T cells sorted from blood, obtained in a trial of the OX40 agonist ivuxolimab. These receptors all come from an adult with an advanced solid tumor such as melanoma, head and neck, liver or kidney cancer.

This chain joins TRBV7-2 and TRBJ2-7, with D possibly being TRBD1 (6 bases). Per the germline V gene, CDR1 is SGHTA and CDR2 is FQGNSA. The CDR3 is made up of 14 amino acids. The V gene lost 1 base and the J gene lost 3 bases, with 10 bases spanning the gap. The CDR3 sequence: CASSLGVQGYEQYF. CDR3 bases: TGTGCCAGCAGCTTAGGTGTACAGGGCTACGAGCAGTACTTC.

The chain recombines TRBV18 with TRBJ2-1, with TRBD1 matching over 7 bases. Germline V CDR1 and CDR2: KGHSH, LQKENI. Trimming at V came to 6 bases and at J to 7 bases, leaving 6 bases not matched to a gene. The CDR3 is 13 amino acids. The chain's CDR3 is CASSWDSRNEQFF. DNA of the CDR3: TGTGCCAGCTCGTGGGACAGTAGAAATGAGCAGTTCTTC.

This clone was detected only once. The J gene is TRBJ1-1, the V gene TRBV7-2; D gene uncertain. Looked up from germline, CDR1 is SGHTA and CDR2 is FQGNSA. V lost 2 bases and J lost 1, with 8 bases in between. CDR3 length: 14 amino acids. The CDR3 nucleotides read TGTGCCAGCAGCTTAAACCACAGGAACACTGAAGCTTTCTTT. The encoded protein is CASSLNHRNTEAFF.